The T cell receptor (beta chain) under discussion was sequenced for a study of neurological immune-mediated disorders. The cDNA was synthesized by means of template-switch 5'RACE, which was carried out with 10-nucleotide random UMIs. TCRdb fed the 5' RACE reads into MiXCR, producing one record per CDR3 protein. Of about 59,000 distinct CDR3 sequences listed, 10% to 15% are singletons. The V segment lost 1 base and the J segment 3 bases; nucleotides outside the gene matches: 2. This CDR3 is built from 14 residues. The V gene's germline CDR1 is SGHRS and CDR2 YFSETQ. This clonotype showed up many times.

The receptor was derived from a woman aged 55 to 70 with HTLV-1-associated myelopathy (HAM/TSP). This chain joins TRBV5-1 and TRBJ1-1, with 8 positions matching TRBD1. Sequenced sample: PBMCs. DNA for the CDR3: TGCGCCAGCAGCTTGCAGGGGGCGGACACTGAAGCTTTCTTT. Translated, it gives CASSLQGADTEAFF.